What follows are 13 T cell receptor beta chains derived from one specimen sequenced in a study of CD8+CD57+ T cells in acquired aplastic anemia. TCR beta VDJ and CDR3 profiling used genomic DNA as template. MiXCR, run by TCRdb on the reads, gives a single entry per CDR3 protein. This table has 200,000 to 300,000 distinct CDR3 sequences, roughly 82% appearing once. All patients picked for sequencing had shown, by flow cytometry, an expansion of CD8+CD57+ cells. The sequenced sample consisted of sorted CD4+, CD8+, or CD8+CD57+ T cells (not recorded which) from PBMCs. The receptors come from a human donor with aplastic anemia.

The chain recombines TRBV7-9 with TRBJ2-1; 8 nucleotides align to TRBD1. The germline V gene encodes CDR1 SEHNR and CDR2 FQNEAQ (reference sequence). The CDR3 is 16 residues long. Trimming took 3 bases from V and 13 from J; bases not matched to a gene: 17. The CDR3 loop is CASSFGDRNTEAFQFF. The DNA of the CDR3 is TGTGCCAGCAGCTTTGGGGACAGGAACACTGAAGCTTTCCAGTTCTTC.

The rearrangement joins TRBV19 to TRBJ2-3, with D possibly TRBD1 on 5 matching bases. The CDR3 covers 15 residues. V lost 9 bases to trimming and J lost 0 bases, with 16 bases between them. Germline CDR1 reads LNHDA; CDR2 reads SQIVND (reference sequence). DNA of the CDR3: TGTGCCAGCAGCTTAGGGGTGGGGAGCACAGATACGCAGTATTTT. It encodes CASSLGVGSTDTQYF.

This clonotype was observed once. The chain is built from TRBV9 and TRBJ1-6; D not certain. Trimming left V 3 bases short and J 14 bases short, with 24 bases between. This CDR3 has 16 residues. CDR1 is SGDLS and CDR2 is YYNGEE in the germline V gene. The CDR3 nucleotides read TGTGCCAGCAGCGCAGACGACGATCCCCAGGATTCCACCCTCCACTTT. Translating gives CASSADDDPQDSTLHF.

The chain carries TRBV5-1 and TRBJ2-3; D is unresolved. Looked up from germline, CDR1 is SGHRS and CDR2 is YFSETQ. The CDR3 loop spans 14 amino acids. The ends were cut back, 4 bases at V and 10 bases at J, with 19 bases in the middle. In nucleotides, the CDR3 is TGCGCCAGCAGCGAATACAGCATCACCACTGCGCAGTATTTT. Translating it yields CASSEYSITTAQYF.

The gene calls are TRBV9 and TRBJ1-2; 7 positions agree with TRBD1. Unmatched junction bases numbered 25, after V lost 3 bases and J lost 2 bases. The CDR3 consists of 21 residues. Looked up from germline, CDR1 is SGDLS and CDR2 is YYNGEE. The DNA of the CDR3 is TGTGCCAGCAGCGGGGGGGACCGACAGGGAGGAAACACTGAAGACAACTATGGCTACACCTTC. It specifies CASSGGDRQGGNTEDNYGYTF.

This chain connects TRBV7-9 to TRBJ2-5; 9 nucleotides line up with TRBD2. The CDR3 has 15 amino acids. CDR1 and CDR2 (germline): SEHNR, FQNEAQ (reference sequence). J lost 14 bases, V lost 6 bases, and 19 bases had no gene match. The CDR3 bases are TGTGCCAGCAGTTTGAGGCGGGGGGGGGGAGGGGCCCCATACTTC. Protein: CASSLRRGGGGAPYF.

This chain connects TRBV10-3 to TRBJ2-7, with 8 bases that match TRBD1. CDR3 length equals 15 residues. With V trimmed by 4 bases and J by 2 bases, 7 bases remained unmatched. The germline CDR1 and CDR2 sequences are ENHRY and SYGVKD. CDR3 DNA: TGTGCCATCAGTGGGGGACAGGTCCTCACCTACGAGCAGTACTTC. Its translation is CAISGGQVLTYEQYF.

At least ten counts were recorded for this clonotype. This chain connects TRBV2 to TRBJ2-5; 9 nucleotides agree with TRBD2. The V and J ends lost 3 bases and 5 bases, in that order; junction bases with no gene match: 7. The CDR3 consists of 15 residues. CDR1 SNHLY and CDR2 FYNNEI come from the germline V gene. The CDR3 here is CASSDGGGVRETQYF. CDR3 nucleotides: TGTGCCAGCAGTGATGGCGGGGGGGTTCGGGAGACCCAGTACTTC.

This clonotype turned up a few times. The V call is TRBV29-1, the J call TRBJ1-1; D gene ambiguous. The germline CDR1 and CDR2 sequences are SQVTM and ANQGSEA. V gave up 7 bases and J gave up 0 bases, with 3 bases separating them. This CDR3 contains 10 residues. The CDR3 region is CSGVNTEAFF. The CDR3 DNA sequence: TGCAGCGGGGTGAACACTGAAGCTTTCTTT.

With respect to this clonotype: The junction does not match germline at one end; this may be a read error. The rearrangement uses TRBV19 and TRBJ2-7, with D possibly TRBD2 on 6 matching bases. The J call may be in error: the DNA end matches TRBJ2-1 better. The CDR3 contains 15 residues. The V gene's germline CDR1 is LNHDA and CDR2 SQIVND (reference sequence). In nucleotides, the CDR3 is TGTGCCACTAGCATAGGTAGCGGAGCCTACAACGAGCAGTTCTTC. Encoded protein: CATSIGSGAYNEQFF.

The chain has TRBV7-2 and TRBJ1-2, with D possibly TRBD1 on 5 matching bases. Trimming pared 5 bases from V and 8 bases from J, leaving 18 bases between. Germline V gives CDR1 SGHTA, CDR2 FQGNSA. The CDR3 has 14 amino acids. CDR3 sequence: CASSVQGRLVGYTF. CDR3 DNA: TGTGCCAGCAGCGTCCAGGGAAGGCTAGTGGGCTACACCTTC.

As regards this clonotype: At one boundary the junction diverges from the germline segment, which might be a read error. The V and J genes are TRBV7-9 and TRBJ2-3; TRBD2 matches at 8 bases. CDR3 length: 13 residues. Germline assignment: CDR1 SEHNR and CDR2 FQNEAQ (reference sequence). The CDR3 protein is CAGEDGGEDPYFF. DNA of the CDR3: TGTGCCGGAGAGGACGGGGGGGAGGACCCGTACTTCTTT.

Comment on this clonotype: The conserved closing phenylalanine or tryptophan is absent in this CDR3, likely reflecting a read error. It is unclear where the CDR3 begins or ends on the DNA, so no DNA is shown, and the CDR3 is as TCRdb lists it. The chain couples TRBV7-3 to TRBJ1-2; TRBD1, the table's D call, was not compared with the DNA. The V gene's germline CDR1 is SGHTA and CDR2 FQGTGA. The CDR3 numbers 12 amino acids, ends counted. The CDR3 loop reads CASSSRETGDTH.